Each of the 17 T cell receptor beta chains below was sequenced from the same sample in a study of shared clonotypes between healthy human individuals (dated by TCRdb to about 2020). The library was produced with the immunoSEQ multiplex PCR assay. In its TCRdb copy, this immuneACCESS table keeps in-frame sequences only and misses some clones. Where compared with another copy, unresolved V genes explain less than half of these, and the others have no known cause. For this sample the table gives millions of clones, of which about 92% were detected only once. About 0.37% of the sample rests with the top ten. Sequencing was carried out using naive CD4+ T cells from PBMCs. What the cell subset or site label conveys for this sample: CD45RA+ positively selected. The receptors come from a man younger than 35 in good health. Some clones in this sample may be carry-over from other donors' samples.

In its sample, this clone was seen a few times. This same CDR3 is encoded by further DNA sequences in the sample. The chain uses TRBV5-1 and TRBJ1-1, with D tentatively TRBD1 (6 bases). The V end was cut by 3 bases, the J end by 0 bases, with 9 bases between. The CDR3 is 14 residues long. Germline assignment: CDR1 SGHRS and CDR2 YFSETQ. The CDR3 DNA follows: TGCGCCAGCAGCTCCGGGACACTGAACACTGAAGCTTTCTTT. Residues: CASSSGTLNTEAFF. Based on the CDR3 plus reference TRBV5-1 and TRBJ1-1, the full variable domain is KAGVTQTPRYLIKTRGQQVTLSCSPISGHRSVSWYQQTPGQGLQFLFEYFSETQRNKGNFPGRFSGRQFSNSRSEMNVSTLELGDSALYLCASSSGTLNTEAFFGQGTRLTVV.

Points on this clone: This same CDR3 is encoded by further DNA sequences in the sample. This sequence joins TRBV10-3 and TRBJ2-3; no clear D gene. Deletions cut 3 bases from V and 5 bases from J, with 6 bases between. This CDR3 has 12 residues. Germline V gene sequence: CDR1 ENHRY, CDR2 SYGVKD. The CDR3 loop reads CAISEGGDTQYF. In DNA form, the CDR3 reads TGTGCCATCAGTGAAGGTGGAGATACGCAGTATTTT.

The chain employs TRBV20-1 and TRBJ1-1; no reliable D call. The germline gives CDR1 DFQATT, CDR2 SNEGSKA (reference sequence). The CDR3 consists of 11 residues. V was shortened by 3 bases and J by 7 bases, with 9 bases between the two germline ends. CDR3 sequence reads: CSASRSDEAFF. In DNA form, the CDR3 reads TGCAGTGCTAGTAGATCGGATGAAGCTTTCTTT.

Here the CDR3 reads CASSDSPSANTGELFF. In DNA form, the CDR3 reads TGTGCCAGCAGTGACTCGCCGTCGGCGAACACCGGGGAGCTGTTTTTT. V and J are TRBV6-4 and TRBJ2-2, with D unresolved. Per the germline V gene, CDR1 is MRHNA and CDR2 is SNTAGT. This CDR3 contains 16 residues. V lost 0 bases and J lost 0, with 8 bases in between.

The chain recombines TRBV28 with TRBJ1-5, with TRBD1 matching 8 bases. The CDR3 loop spans 14 amino acids. In germline, CDR1 is MDHEN, CDR2 SYDVKM. After removal of 2 bases from V and 8 bases from J, the junction contained 5 bases not matched to a gene. CDR3 sequence: CASSLQGAVKPQHF. In nucleotides, the CDR3 is TGTGCCAGCAGTTTACAGGGGGCTGTAAAGCCCCAGCATTTT.

This clone has more than one count but fewer than ten. V usage is TRBV5-1 and J usage is TRBJ1-1; maybe TRBD1 (6 bases). V lost 3 bases to trimming and J lost 5 bases, with 17 bases between them. This CDR3 has 15 amino acids. The germline CDR1 and CDR2 sequences are SGHRS and YFSETQ. The CDR3 coding sequence is TGCGCCAGCAGCTCCCCGTCGAGGGGGTTGACTGAAGCTTTCTTT. The encoded protein is CASSSPSRGLTEAFF.

This clone was detected only once. The chain combines TRBV11-1 with TRBJ2-7; 10 nucleotides match TRBD1. The CDR3 totals 16 residues. In germline, CDR1 is SGHAT, CDR2 FQDESV (reference sequence). The ends lost 3 bases at V and 3 bases at J; junction bases unmatched: 8. CDR3 coding DNA: TGTGCCAGCAGCTTGTCTACCGGGACAGGGGACTACGAGCAGTACTTC. It yields the protein CASSLSTGTGDYEQYF.

The CDR3 loop reads CASSLGRGQTNEKLFF. The CDR3 DNA reads as TGCGCCAGCAGCTTGGGGCGGGGGCAAACTAATGAAAAACTGTTTTTT. The chain employs TRBV5-1 and TRBJ1-4; maybe TRBD1 (6 bases). This CDR3 has 16 amino acids. Germline CDR1 SGHRS, CDR2 YFSETQ. V was clipped by 0 bases and J by 1 base, with 10 bases between them. The entire variable domain, with the rest obtained from reference TRBV5-1 and TRBJ1-4, is as follows: KAGVTQTPRYLIKTRGQQVTLSCSPISGHRSVSWYQQTPGQGLQFLFEYFSETQRNKGNFPGRFSGRQFSNSRSEMNVSTLELGDSALYLCASSLGRGQTNEKLFFGSGTQLSVL.

The rearrangement links TRBV19 to TRBJ1-2; D is unclear. V lost 7 bases, J lost 4 bases, and 19 bases lay in between. CDR1 and CDR2 from the germline V gene are LNHDA and SQIVND (reference sequence). The CDR3 totals 15 residues. CDR3 loop: CASKLEGPAGYGYTF. The CDR3 DNA follows: TGTGCCAGTAAACTCGAAGGGCCGGCAGGCTATGGCTACACCTTC.

The V call is TRBV4-1, the J call TRBJ1-3; D is ambiguous. The germline CDR1 and CDR2 sequences are MGHRA and YSYEKL. This CDR3 is built from 15 residues. V was clipped by 1 base and J by 0 bases, with 7 bases between them. CDR3 sequence reads: CASSQVTGSGNTIYF. The CDR3 coding sequence is TGCGCCAGCAGCCAAGTGACGGGCTCTGGAAACACCATATATTTT.

This clone has just a few counts. The rearrangement uses TRBV6-5 and TRBJ1-2; TRBD1 might be the D (6 bases). The CDR3 sequence is 13 residues long. V lost 6 bases to trimming and J lost 5 bases, with 13 bases between them. Germline CDR1 and CDR2: MNHEY and SVGAGI. CDR3 nucleotides: TGTGCCAGCAGGAGGGGTACAGGGTATGGCTACACCTTC. It translates to CASRRGTGYGYTF.

V gene TRBV10-3 combines with J gene TRBJ2-5; 9 nucleotides agree with TRBD2. The CDR3 length is 16 residues. CDR1 ENHRY and CDR2 SYGVKD come from the germline V gene. The trim removed 0 bases at V and 7 bases at J, leaving 9 bases unmatched. CDR3 DNA sequence: TGTGCCATCAGTGAGTCGAGTAGCGGGAGACGGGGGACCCAGTACTTC. This encodes CAISESSSGRRGTQYF.

CDR3 region: CASSSGPSGYEQYF. CDR3 sequence (DNA): TGTGCCAGCAGTTCTGGACCCTCGGGCTACGAGCAGTACTTC. The J gene is TRBJ2-7, the V gene TRBV7-2; D is uncertain. Between the trimmed V and J ends, which lost 6 bases and 3 bases, there was a span of 15 bases. The CDR3 sequence is 14 residues long. Germline assignment: CDR1 SGHTA and CDR2 FQGNSA.

This chain uses TRBV28 with TRBJ1-1; unclear D gene. This CDR3 has 12 residues. V shed 8 bases and J shed 0 bases, with 7 bases lying between them. Germline CDR1 MDHEN, CDR2 SYDVKM. The CDR3 loop reads CASLGMNTEAFF. The CDR3, as DNA: TGTGCCAGCCTAGGAATGAACACTGAAGCTTTCTTT.

The chain has TRBV4-1 and TRBJ2-1, with a possible D match to TRBD2 (6 bases). Trimming took 1 base from V and 7 from J, leaving 20 bases between them. The length of the CDR3 is 17 residues. The germline V gene has CDR1 MGHRA and CDR2 YSYEKL. CDR3 sequence reads: CASSQGRAFGVRNEQFF. The CDR3 bases are TGCGCCAGCAGCCAAGGGAGGGCTTTCGGGGTTCGGAATGAGCAGTTCTTC.

The rearrangement uses TRBV21-1 and TRBJ2-3. TRBV21-1 is deemed a pseudogene. The CDR3 totals 13 residues. The CDR3 region has the DNA TGTGCCAGCAGCAACGTGTTAAGGAATACGCAGTATTTT. The encoded protein is CASSNVLRNTQYF.

The chain is built from TRBV28 and TRBJ1-5; D may be TRBD1 (6 bases). The CDR3 is 16 amino acids. Germline CDR1 is MDHEN and CDR2 is SYDVKM. The V end was cut by 5 bases, the J end by 0 bases, with 14 bases between. CDR3 in DNA: TGTGCCAGCAGTCAGACAGGTTTCTATAGCAATCAGCCCCAGCATTTT. Its protein is CASSQTGFYSNQPQHF.